This T cell receptor beta chain stems from a study of shared clonotypes between healthy human individuals. Overall study findings and caveats: Larger estimated richness was generally recorded for naive subsets relative to memory subsets.

Naive-designated CD8 cells lacked CD45RO, were positively enriched for CCR7, and omitted terminally differentiated effector memory CD45RA+ cells. About this clone itself: The antigen is undetermined.

The assay was immunoSEQ multiplex PCR, and TCRdb's table has in-frame clones only and misses some. Counted here are about 2.1 million clones, around 93% occurring once; the ten biggest clones make up around 1.7%. This CDR3 has 10 residues. Trimming cost V 5 bases and J 6 bases, with 5 bases left between them. The germline CDR1 and CDR2 sequences are GTSNPN and SVGIG (reference sequence). The source of this sequence is a young man in good health. Some clones in this sample may be carry-over from other donors' samples. The specimen was naive CD8+ T cells from PBMCs. The J gene is TRBJ2-1, the V gene TRBV30, with D perhaps matching TRBD2 (5 bases). As DNA, the CDR3 is TGTGCCTGGGCGGGCAATGAGCAGTTCTTC. Protein sequence: CAWAGNEQFF.